One sample yielded the 5 T cell receptor beta chains listed below, sequenced in a study of T cell responses to AZD1222 COVID-19 vaccine. Sequenced by immunoSEQ multiplex PCR; TCRdb stores in-frame clones only, minus some. The table includes about 21,000 clones, 82% detected once. This specimen was peripheral blood, taken on day 0 of AZD1222 vaccination. The receptors here all came from an adult in good health.

This clone was picked up a small number of times. V usage is TRBV19 and J usage is TRBJ2-1, with D hard to call. The CDR3 extends over 13 amino acids. The V gene lost 6 bases and the J gene lost 2 bases, with 8 bases spanning the gap. Germline V lookup: CDR1 LNHDA, CDR2 SQIVND (reference sequence). CDR3 nucleotide sequence: TGTGCCAGTAGGAGAGACACCTACAATGAGCAGTTCTTC. Residues: CASRRDTYNEQFF.

V is TRBV4-1 and J is TRBJ2-5; perhaps D is TRBD1 or TRBD2 (5 bases each). Germline CDR1 reads MGHRA; CDR2 reads YSYEKL. The CDR3 loop spans 17 amino acids. V was shortened by 0 bases and J by 5 bases, with 19 bases between the two germline ends. CDR3 coding DNA: TGCGCCAGCAGCCAAGACACGGGAATCTTGGGGGAGGAGACCCAGTACTTC. Protein product: CASSQDTGILGEETQYF.

The rearrangement joins TRBV7-3 to TRBJ2-6; D may correspond to TRBD1 or TRBD2 (5 bases each). The germline V gene encodes CDR1 SGHTA and CDR2 FQGTGA. The V gene lost 3 bases and the J gene lost 5 bases, with 14 bases spanning the gap. This CDR3 is 16 amino acids long. This CDR3 is CASSFSGRDRANVLTF. The DNA of the CDR3 is TGTGCCAGCAGCTTCTCCGGACGGGACCGGGCCAACGTCCTGACTTTC.

The chain combines TRBV6-2 or TRBV6-3 with TRBJ2-5; D remains unclear. Germline-derived CDR1 and CDR2 are MNHEY and SVGEGT. V lost 2 bases, J lost 5 bases, and 12 bases lay in between. This CDR3 is built from 14 residues. Here the CDR3 reads CASSYLSPRETQYF. CDR3 coding DNA: TGTGCCAGCAGTTACCTTTCCCCACGGGAGACCCAGTACTTC.

The chain is built from TRBV24-1 and TRBJ1-5; TRBD1 matches 7 bases. This CDR3 is 14 amino acids long. Germline CDR1 is KGHDR and CDR2 is SFDVKD. V lost 4 bases, J lost 7 bases, and 6 bases stayed unmatched. CDR3 bases: TGTGCCACCAGTGACAGCCGGGACAGCCAGCCCCAGCATTTT. Protein sequence: CATSDSRDSQPQHF.